The 10 T cell receptor beta chains listed next were all sequenced from one sample in a study of blood T cells in healthy people across ages. For the second PCR, which ran for roughly 6 to 12 cycles, a sample-barcoded 5' primer and a J-beta primer mix were used. TCRdb recomputed calls from the 5' RACE reads with MiXCR, one row per CDR3 protein. The top ten clones hold roughly 25% of a sample with about 760,000 distinct CDR3 sequences, about 56% of them seen once. Sequenced input: blood. The receptor set was obtained from a man in his forties or fifties in good health.

V and J are TRBV5-1 and TRBJ2-7, with TRBD2 identical over 15 bases. Near its end, the DNA agrees better with TRBJ2-5, so the J call may be wrong. The CDR3 has 16 amino acids. Germline assignment: CDR1 SGHRS and CDR2 YFSETQ. Here the CDR3 reads CASSSWTSGGEETQYF. The CDR3 DNA reads TGCGCCAGCAGCTCTTGGACTAGCGGGGGGGAAGAGACCCAGTACTTC.

The chain is built from TRBV5-1 and TRBJ2-5, with D possibly matching TRBD2 (6 bases). The CDR3 length is 14 residues. Germline-derived CDR1 and CDR2 are SGHRS and YFSETQ. V lost 3 bases to trimming and J lost 5 bases, with 14 bases between them. The CDR3 nucleotides are TGCGCCAGCAGCTCGGAGGGTTCGGGGGAGACCCAGTACTTC. It codes for CASSSEGSGETQYF.

V and J are TRBV6-1 and TRBJ2-1; no definite D call. The CDR3 extends over 13 amino acids. Trimming cost V 2 bases and J 5 bases, with 7 bases left between them. Germline CDR1 reads MNHNS; CDR2 reads SASEGT. The CDR3 nucleotides read TGTGCCAGCAGTGAACGGCGGAACAATGAGCAGTTCTTC. The encoded protein is CASSERRNNEQFF.

The V and J genes are TRBV29-1 and TRBJ2-7; no clear D. The V gene's germline CDR1 is SQVTM and CDR2 ANQGSEA. V lost 0 bases, J lost 0 bases, and 9 bases lay in between. The CDR3 covers 14 residues. CDR3 sequence reads: CSVEDPGSSYEQYF. In DNA form, the CDR3 reads TGCAGCGTTGAAGATCCCGGCAGCTCCTACGAGCAGTACTTC.

J is TRBJ1-5 and V is TRBV12-3 or TRBV12-4, with 7 bases lining up with TRBD1. V gave up 6 bases and J gave up 4 bases; unmatched junction bases: 6. The CDR3 extends over 14 amino acids. The CDR3 loop reads CASRGPGGNQPQHF. As DNA, the CDR3 is TGTGCCAGCAGAGGGCCAGGGGGTAATCAGCCCCAGCATTTT.

The V call is TRBV7-3, the J call TRBJ1-6, with D tentatively TRBD1 (5 bases). This CDR3 is built from 15 residues. Germline-derived CDR1 and CDR2 are SGHTA and FQGTGA. V gave up 2 bases and J gave up 6 bases, with 11 bases separating them. CDR3 sequence reads: CASSLAGTCNSPLHF. Here the CDR3 DNA reads TGTGCCAGCAGCTTAGCGGGGACCTGTAATTCACCCCTCCACTTT.

This clonotype has just a few counts. The chain joins TRBV10-2 to TRBJ2-4, with TRBD2 identical over 7 bases. The end of the DNA fits TRBJ2-7 better, so the J call may be wrong. Germline V gene sequence: CDR1 WSHSY, CDR2 SAAADI. This CDR3 contains 14 residues. The CDR3 protein is CASSESVGRGEQYF. In nucleotides, the CDR3 is TGCGCCAGCAGTGAGTCGGTTGGGAGGGGCGAGCAGTACTTC.

This clonotype was seen at least ten times. This rearrangement joins TRBV2 to TRBJ1-2, with 7 bases matching TRBD1. Germline trimming cut 4 bases from V and 4 bases from J; bases unmatched to any gene: 0. The CDR3 extends over 12 amino acids. Germline CDR1 and CDR2: SNHLY and FYNNEI. CDR3: CASSGQGYGYTF. The CDR3 nucleotides read TGTGCCAGCAGTGGACAGGGCTATGGCTACACCTTC.

This CDR3 is CASSLYRTGTGELFF. The CDR3 DNA reads TGCGCCAGCAGCTTGTACCGGACCGGGACCGGGGAGCTGTTTTTT. The V gene is TRBV5-1, the J gene TRBJ2-2; D gene uncertain. CDR1 and CDR2 (germline): SGHRS, YFSETQ. The CDR3 has 15 amino acids. Trimming cost V 1 base and J 5 bases, with 12 bases left between them.

This chain joins TRBV29-1 and TRBJ2-3, with unresolved D. Germline CDR1 SQVTM, CDR2 ANQGSEA. CDR3 length: 13 amino acids. The V gene lost 4 bases and the J gene lost 0 bases, with 8 bases spanning the gap. CDR3: CSVVGYSTDTQYF. CDR3 bases: TGCAGCGTTGTAGGATATAGCACAGATACGCAGTATTTT.